This TCR beta chain was sequenced for a study of early T cells in non-severe SARS-CoV-2 infection. Study context: Sequencing of unsorted whole blood was done on bulk RNA, leaving chains unpaired.

CDR3 length equals 15 residues. V lost 0 bases and J 1 base, leaving 7 bases between the germline ends. The germline CDR1 and CDR2 sequences are LGHDT and YNNKEL (reference sequence). Study-level results: Reliance on VDJdb matching favored anti-spike CD8 responses; private and CD4 specificities were missed.

This clonotype was recorded at least ten times. No antigen is known for it. Each cDNA molecule carried a unique molecular identifier. TCRdb redid the calling of the 5' RACE reads with MiXCR, one entry per CDR3 protein. The sample holds around 84,000 distinct CDR3 sequences, roughly 12% seen once. What was sequenced was whole blood. The rearrangement joins TRBV3-1 to TRBJ2-1; D is unclear. The TCR comes from an adult who was a healthcare worker with PCR-confirmed SARS-CoV-2 infection or an uninfected control (not recorded which). The CDR3 protein is CASSQDDGSYNEQFF. The CDR3 nucleotides are TGTGCCAGCAGCCAAGATGACGGATCCTACAATGAGCAGTTCTTC.